This TCR beta chain was retrieved from a study of post-analysis software for immune sequencing data. Study overall: Disease trajectories encompassed relapsing-remitting, secondary progressive and progressive-relapsing multiple sclerosis.

This CDR3 has 16 amino acids. V lost 5 bases and J 1 base, leaving 15 bases between the germline ends. Germline V lookup: CDR1 SGHTA, CDR2 FQGNSA. Study-level findings and limits: Patients used about 5 TRBV segments, including TRBV5-6, TRBV5-1 and TRBV20-1, more often than controls. Normalized Chao1 diversity in multiple sclerosis patients fell significantly below that of controls.

The authors incorporated unique molecular identifiers into the TCR beta cDNA libraries. Each batch of about 0.95 to 11 million T cells produced hundreds of thousands of cDNA molecules. TCRdb re-called the PCR reads with MiXCR, one entry per CDR3 protein. This table has about 160,000 distinct CDR3 sequences, roughly 35% appearing once. This clonotype was observed many times. What it binds is unknown. The V and J genes are TRBV7-2 and TRBJ2-4; D gene ambiguous. This TCR was sampled from a girl aged 10-17 years with multiple sclerosis. Material: blood, obtained after autologous hematopoietic stem cell transplantation. The CDR3 region is CASSGPGPRAKNIQYF. CDR3 nucleotides: TGTGCCAGCAGCGGCCCGGGCCCCCGGGCCAAAAACATTCAGTACTTC.